The source of this T cell receptor beta chain is a study of blood T cells in healthy people across ages (dated by TCRdb to the mid-2010s). Notes on the research overall: In model experiments, roughly one uniquely barcoded TCR beta cDNA molecule per two T cells was captured by template switching. To track age-related changes in TCR beta repertoire diversity, the study relied on deep sequencing normalized with unique cDNA molecular identifiers. Donors were grouped into four age groups: young (average approximately 16 years), middle-aged (over 35), aged (roughly 62) and long-lived (approximately 82). To avoid experimental bias, donors of different ages were randomly spread across the sequencing lanes. Two additional independent replicas of 1 million unique cDNA reads from the same blood draw were analyzed for two donors (one aged 18 to 29 and one aged 80 or older).

Library preparation was by 5' RACE. The sequencer was an Illumina HiSeq 2500. A second PCR of roughly 7 to 11 cycles was performed with a sample-barcoded 5' primer and a J-beta primer mix. Each TCR beta cDNA molecule received a unique molecular identifier from a template-switch 5' adaptor carrying 12 random nucleotides. Each sample yielded at least 3 million CDR3-containing paired-end reads. First-strand cDNA synthesis was performed from all RNA using the Mint cDNA synthesis kit, with priming by a TRBC-specific oligonucleotide. After uracil-DNA glycosylase treatment, a first 18-cycle PCR used universal primers M1SS and BC2_uni_R on all cDNA. The authors' pipeline ran thus. Normalization of each sample was performed by random selection of 1 million high-quality reads, each carrying a distinct molecular identifier. Reads sharing molecular identifiers were discarded rather than binned into consensus sequences. MiTCR, set to a Q25 quality threshold and the strictest error-elimination algorithm, was used for CDR3 identification, clonotype clustering and error correction. Lower-bound total TCR beta diversity was estimated with a nonparametric unseen species model using Euler transformation. TCRdb's own reprocessing of the public reads used fastp at Q25 and MiXCR and kept productive beta chains. Rows with one shared CDR3 protein collapse into an entry with the most common genes and DNA. The V and J calls were not made by the authors but by TCRdb's processing. The sample has about 700,000 distinct CDR3 sequences on record, about 30% of them singletons. The ten largest make up 15% of the sample.

In the germline V gene (reference sequence), CDR1 corresponds to SEHNR and CDR2 to FQNEAQ. The cysteine opens and the phenylalanine closes a CDR3 of 16 amino acids. This entry keeps only the CDR3 DNA: 48 bases, framed from base 1. A note on this clonotype: Its antigen remains unidentified. Nothing much larger sits one base from this clone, and base qualities are not available.

Overall study results and their limits: Since profiling was done on bulk unsorted PBMCs, naive and antigen-experienced compartments could not be conclusively compared. As age increased, observed TCR beta diversity per million T cells dropped in a roughly linear way, and a significant reduction was already evident by age 40. A strong correlation was found between observed TCR beta diversity and the percentage of naive T cells measured by flow cytometry. Estimates of total diversity from one million sequenced T cells were regarded as lower bounds and underestimates. Compared with the aged group, the long-lived group had more naive CD4+ T cells, fewer expanded clones and increased TCR diversity, suggesting age selection. Donor CMV infection status was unknown, potentially confounding age-related changes in expanded clonotypes.

The 35 to 40 donors, aged 6 to 90 years, were systemically healthy Caucasian individuals from Russia. Around 10 milliliters of peripheral blood were collected from each donor into EDTA-treated Vacutainer tubes. Ficoll-Paque density-gradient centrifugation was used to isolate PBMCs, with at least 6.5 million per sample. Trizol reagent was used to extract total RNA from PBMCs, with at least 6 micrograms per sample. The percentages of naive CD45RAhigh/CD27high T cells were determined by flow cytometry on a PBMC aliquot from every donor. This chain is built from TRBV7-9 and TRBJ2-1; the central 12 bases match TRBD2. The DNA end lines up better with TRBJ2-7; the J call may be wrong. This clonotype originated in a woman aged 80 or over in good health. Donor details come from another sample of the same person, matched by shared clones. Material for sequencing was blood. The CDR3 reads CASSSSGGAQINEQYF. The bases read TGTGCCAGCAGCTCTAGCGGGGGGGCCCAGATAAATGAGCAGTACTTC.